Given below is one T cell receptor beta chain in context. No antigen is known for it. This sample was taken from a study of CD8+ T cells in alopecia areata. This CDR3 has 15 residues. V was pared by 10 bases and J by 3 bases, with 12 bases of the junction left unmatched. Germline V CDR1 and CDR2: ENHRY, SYGVKD. Investigators isolated RNA and reverse transcribed it into cDNA to act as the sequencing template. Method: immunoSEQ multiplex PCR; TCRdb's copy keeps in-frame clones and lacks some. The sample has under 300,000 clones; around three fifths are singletons. Treatment defined: oral pan-JAK inhibitor, 5-10 mg twice daily. Whole-study findings and limits: Clonality exceeded that of normal scalp in lesional scalp, most notably in alopecia totalis/universalis. Persistence during tofacitinib was seen for many expanded lesional clones in scalp and blood. Just one nonresponder means the tie between baseline CD8+ expansion and response stays uncertain.

Sequenced here: CD4+ T cells sorted from blood, sampled at approximately week 51, from a patient treated with tofacitinib. This sequence was found in a human donor with alopecia areata. J is TRBJ2-3 and V is TRBV10-3; 8 bases are a match to TRBD2. The CDR3 DNA reads as TGTGCCACTAACTCCGGGGGGGCCATAACAGATACGCAGTATTTT. Translating gives CATNSGGAITDTQYF.